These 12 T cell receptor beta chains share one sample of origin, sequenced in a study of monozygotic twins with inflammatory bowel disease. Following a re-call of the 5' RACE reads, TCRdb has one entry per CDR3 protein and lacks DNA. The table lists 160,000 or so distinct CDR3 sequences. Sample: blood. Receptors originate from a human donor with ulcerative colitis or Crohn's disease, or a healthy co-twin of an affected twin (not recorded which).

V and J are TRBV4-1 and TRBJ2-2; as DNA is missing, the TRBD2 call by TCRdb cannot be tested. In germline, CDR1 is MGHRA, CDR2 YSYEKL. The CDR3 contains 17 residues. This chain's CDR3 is CASSPYRGEGNTGELFF.

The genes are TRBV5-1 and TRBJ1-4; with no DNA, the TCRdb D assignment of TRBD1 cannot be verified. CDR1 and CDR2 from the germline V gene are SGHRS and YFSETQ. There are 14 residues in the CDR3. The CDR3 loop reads CASSQDTFNEKLFF. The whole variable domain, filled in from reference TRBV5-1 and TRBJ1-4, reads KAGVTQTPRYLIKTRGQQVTLSCSPISGHRSVSWYQQTPGQGLQFLFEYFSETQRNKGNFPGRFSGRQFSNSRSEMNVSTLELGDSALYLCASSQDTFNEKLFFGSGTQLSVL.

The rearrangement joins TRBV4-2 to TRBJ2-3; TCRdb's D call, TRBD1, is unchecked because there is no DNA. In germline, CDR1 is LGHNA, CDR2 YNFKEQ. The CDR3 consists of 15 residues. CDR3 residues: CASSQESGDSDTQYF.

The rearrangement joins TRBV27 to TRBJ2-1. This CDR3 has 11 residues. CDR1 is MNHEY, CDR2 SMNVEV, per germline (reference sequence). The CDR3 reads CASSLGTEQFF.

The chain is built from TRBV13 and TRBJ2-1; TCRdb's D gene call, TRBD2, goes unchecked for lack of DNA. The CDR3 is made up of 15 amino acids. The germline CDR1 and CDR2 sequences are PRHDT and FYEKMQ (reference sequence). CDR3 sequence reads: CASNTRLAGPNEQFF.

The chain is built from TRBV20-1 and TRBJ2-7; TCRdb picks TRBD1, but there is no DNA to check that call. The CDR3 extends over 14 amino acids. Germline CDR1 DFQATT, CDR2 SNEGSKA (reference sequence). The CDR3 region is CSGKGQTDPYEQYF.

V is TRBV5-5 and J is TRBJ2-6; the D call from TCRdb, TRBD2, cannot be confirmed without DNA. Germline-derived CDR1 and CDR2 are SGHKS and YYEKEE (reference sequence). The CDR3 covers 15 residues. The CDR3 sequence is CASSLTAAGANVLTF.

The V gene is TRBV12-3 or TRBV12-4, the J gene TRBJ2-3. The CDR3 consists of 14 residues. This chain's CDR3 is CASRRSLQKDTQYF.

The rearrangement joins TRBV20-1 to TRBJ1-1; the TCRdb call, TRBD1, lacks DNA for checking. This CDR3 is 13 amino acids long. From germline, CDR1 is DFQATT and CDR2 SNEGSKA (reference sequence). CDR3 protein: CSAPQGANTEAFF.

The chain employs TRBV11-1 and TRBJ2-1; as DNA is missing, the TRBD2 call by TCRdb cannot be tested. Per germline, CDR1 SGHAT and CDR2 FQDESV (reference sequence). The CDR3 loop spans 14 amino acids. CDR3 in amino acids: CASSLGSREDEQFF.

The CDR3: CAISESSFKEAGGLNEQYF. The genes are TRBV10-3 and TRBJ2-7; TCRdb calls TRBD2, which cannot be checked without DNA. This CDR3 is built from 19 residues. Germline V gives CDR1 ENHRY, CDR2 SYGVKD.

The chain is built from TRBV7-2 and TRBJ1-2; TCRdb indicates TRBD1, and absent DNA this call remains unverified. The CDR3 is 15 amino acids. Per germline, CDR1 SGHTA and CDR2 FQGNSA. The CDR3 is CATTFGVSGDDGYTF.